Reported below is one T cell receptor beta chain. Original handling: Amplification from reference gene primers served as the basis for estimated nucleated cell counts. Only in-frame clones appear in the TCRdb table, and some are missing; sequencing was by immunoSEQ multiplex PCR. From that table come the V and J calls and clone size; the DNA was used to work out D and trimming. This sample yields some 380,000 clones, of which over 75% are seen a single time; 1% to 1.5% belongs to the top ten. This sample was taken from a study of blood T cell repertoires in COVID-19. In the study overall: Samples of COVID-19 (acute and convalescent) were obtained from the United States, Italy and Spain.

Material: PBMCs or T cells enriched from blood (not recorded which). The receptor's source is a man aged 30-40 years who had recovered from COVID-19.

The CDR3 DNA follows: TGCGCCAGCAGCCAAGATCCCTTCAGCAATCAGCCCCAGCATTTT. Amino acids: CASSQDPFSNQPQHF. The chain couples TRBV4-3 to TRBJ1-5; D unresolved. The CDR3 sequence is 15 residues long. Germline CDR1 and CDR2: LGHNA and YSLEER. The V gene lost 0 bases and the J gene lost 1 base, with 7 bases spanning the gap.